This TCR beta chain was sequenced for a study of HIV-infected patients and healthy controls. Study at large: No general T-cell lymphocytopenia was present, and per-chain CDR3 totals resembled those of controls.

Reverse transcription used about 500 ng RNA and constant-region primers for alpha and beta. Each of the alpha and beta chains got its own library through chain-specific third strand synthesis with indices. TCRdb recomputed calls from the 5' RACE reads with MiXCR, one row per CDR3 protein. The sample lists over 3,500 distinct CDR3 sequences, about 14% occurring once. Whole-study findings and limits: HIV-infected repertoires had significantly higher mean Gini indices than controls, possibly reflecting oligoclonality. Healthy controls carried many MAIT alpha-chain CDR3s, while HIV+ repertoires had few.

There are 14 residues in the CDR3. Per germline, CDR1 SGHRS and CDR2 YFSETQ. V lost 4 bases and J lost 5, with 14 bases in between. This clonotype is medium-sized (0.01 to 0.1%) by share. The antigen remains unidentified. All unsorted peripheral T cells were captured because whole blood was used without fractionation. Specimen: blood, collected before antiretroviral therapy. The TCR originated in an adult with HIV infection. The chain is built from TRBV5-1 and TRBJ2-3; D is ambiguous. The CDR3 protein is CASSIRGTGDTQYF. The CDR3 DNA follows: TGCGCCAGCAGCATACGCGGCACGGGAGATACGCAGTATTTT.